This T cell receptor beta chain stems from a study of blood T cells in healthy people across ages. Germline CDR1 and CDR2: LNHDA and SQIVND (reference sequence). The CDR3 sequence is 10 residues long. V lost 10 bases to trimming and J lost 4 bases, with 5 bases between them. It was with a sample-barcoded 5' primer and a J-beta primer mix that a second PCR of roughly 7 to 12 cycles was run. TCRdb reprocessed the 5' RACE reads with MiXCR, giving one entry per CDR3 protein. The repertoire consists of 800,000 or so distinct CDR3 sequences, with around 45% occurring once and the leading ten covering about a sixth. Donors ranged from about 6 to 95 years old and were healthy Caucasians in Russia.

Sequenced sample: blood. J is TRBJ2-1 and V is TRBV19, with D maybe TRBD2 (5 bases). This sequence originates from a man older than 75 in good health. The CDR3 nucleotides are TGTGCCACGGGGTACAATGAGCAGTTCTTC. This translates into CATGYNEQFF.